The rows below give T cell receptor beta chains drawn from one sample of a study of blood T cell repertoires in COVID-19. Sequencing was performed with immunoSEQ multiplex PCR; in TCRdb, only in-frame clones are kept and a portion is missing. The table includes approximately 65,000 clones, approximately 80% detected once. The sequenced sample consisted of peripheral blood. The receptors were sampled from a human donor in a cohort sampled during active COVID-19. CDR3s include the opening cysteine and the closing phenylalanine or tryptophan. A D gene is named only where the DNA matches it firmly. Only part of the rows carry a size: once, few, many, or a class if the clone is expanded.

clone size,D gene,J gene,V gene,CDR3 protein,CDR3 DNA
few,TRBD2,TRBJ2-1,TRBV11-2,CASSSGLASNEQFF,TGTGCCAGCAGCTCCGGACTAGCGAGCAATGAGCAGTTCTTC
NA,TRBD2,TRBJ2-1,TRBV2,CASSDERGYNEQFF,TGTGCCAGCAGTGATGAGCGGGGGTATAATGAGCAGTTCTTC
NA,NA,TRBJ2-1,TRBV20-1,CSASSETSYNEQFF,TGCAGTGCTAGTAGCGAGACTTCCTACAATGAGCAGTTCTTC
NA,NA,TRBJ2-1,TRBV11-2,CASSFLRDPVYEQFF,TGTGCCAGCAGCTTTCTCCGGGATCCTGTCTATGAGCAGTTCTTC
NA,TRBD2,TRBJ2-1,TRBV19,CASKASGDHNEQFF,TGTGCCAGTAAGGCTAGCGGGGATCACAATGAGCAGTTCTTC
NA,TRBD2,TRBJ2-5,TRBV5-1,CASSPGTSGEETQYF,TGCGCCAGCAGCCCGGGGACTAGCGGGGAAGAGACCCAGTACTTC
NA,TRBD1,TRBJ2-2,TRBV2,CASRVTGGHTGELFF,TGTGCCAGCAGAGTGACAGGGGGCCACACCGGGGAGCTGTTTTTT
NA,NA,TRBJ2-5,TRBV30,CAWSGGGTQETQYF,TGTGCCTGGAGTGGTGGCGGAACCCAAGAGACCCAGTACTTC
NA,NA,TRBJ1-4,TRBV7-4,CASSQLEDEKLFF,TGTGCCAGCAGCCAATTAGAAGATGAAAAACTGTTTTTT
NA,NA,TRBJ2-7,TRBV2,CASSEGYRAEQYF,TGTGCCAGCAGTGAAGGATACAGGGCCGAGCAGTACTTC
NA,NA,TRBJ1-5,TRBV28,CASSLEKQNQPQHF,TGTGCCAGCAGTTTGGAGAAGCAGAATCAGCCCCAGCATTTT
NA,TRBD1,TRBJ1-5,TRBV27,CASSMGTGLDQPQHF,TGTGCCAGCAGTATGGGGACAGGACTGGATCAGCCCCAGCATTTT
NA,NA,TRBJ2-5,TRBV6-2/TRBV6-3,CASSYTWTQETQYF,TGTGCCAGCAGTTATACCTGGACACAAGAGACCCAGTACTTC
NA,NA,TRBJ2-1,TRBV25-1,CASSEYLNGEQFF,TGTGCCAGCAGTGAATACCTAAACGGTGAGCAGTTCTTC
NA,TRBD1,TRBJ1-5,TRBV28,CASSQTGVQPQHF,TGTGCCAGCAGCCAGACAGGGGTTCAGCCCCAGCATTTT
NA,TRBD2,TRBJ2-1,TRBV5-1,CASSLELAAGGDEQFF,TGCGCCAGCAGCTTGGAGCTAGCGGCGGGCGGAGATGAGCAGTTCTTC
once,NA,TRBJ2-3,TRBV6-2/TRBV6-3,CASSYILGGGFLFRADTQYF,TGTGCCAGCAGTTACATCCTGGGCGGAGGATTCCTATTTAGAGCAGATACGCAGTATTTT
once,TRBD1,TRBJ1-5,TRBV27,CASSLLFTGGRSNQPQHF,TGTGCCAGCAGTTTACTTTTCACAGGGGGCCGAAGCAATCAGCCCCAGCATTTT
few,NA,TRBJ1-3,TRBV2,CASAMGGSGNTIYF,TGTGCCAGCGCAATGGGGGGTTCTGGAAACACCATATATTTT
NA,NA,TRBJ2-4,TRBV5-6,CASSPGGAKNIQYF,TGTGCCAGCAGCCCAGGGGGGGCCAAAAACATTCAGTACTTC
once,NA,TRBJ2-7,TRBV4-3,CASSQDVLGEQYF,TGCGCCAGCAGCCAAGATGTCTTGGGAGAACAGTACTTC
NA,NA,TRBJ2-3,TRBV9,CASSVDGRADTQYF,TGTGCCAGCAGCGTAGACGGCAGGGCAGATACGCAGTATTTT
NA,TRBD1,TRBJ1-5,TRBV28,CASRIQQGTYSNQPQHF,TGTGCCAGCAGGATCCAACAGGGGACTTATAGCAATCAGCCCCAGCATTTT
NA,TRBD1,TRBJ1-3,TRBV11-2,CASSPRTGGALSGNTIYF,TGTGCCAGCAGCCCTAGGACAGGGGGCGCCTTGTCTGGAAACACCATATATTTT
few,TRBD1,TRBJ2-7,TRBV6-2/TRBV6-3,CASSQTGSNEQYF,TGTGCCAGCAGCCAGACAGGGTCCAACGAGCAGTACTTC
NA,NA,TRBJ1-2,TRBV12-3/TRBV12-4,CASSLAGAGYTF,TGTGCCAGCAGTTTAGCCGGAGCCGGCTACACCTTC
NA,NA,TRBJ1-5,TRBV28,CASSQGRQPQHF,TGTGCCAGCAGCCAGGGTCGGCAGCCCCAGCATTTT
NA,TRBD1,TRBJ1-4,TRBV5-1,CASSSGQGEVEKLFF,TGCGCCAGCAGCTCCGGACAGGGGGAAGTTGAAAAACTGTTTTTT
NA,NA,TRBJ2-3,TRBV19,CASSTYSGQSTDTQYF,TGTGCCAGTAGTACCTACAGCGGTCAGAGCACAGATACGCAGTATTTT
NA,TRBD2,TRBJ2-1,TRBV10-3,CAIMATSGSNNEQFF,TGTGCCATCATGGCCACTAGCGGGAGTAACAATGAGCAGTTCTTC
few,TRBD1,TRBJ2-2,TRBV4-3,CASSQGTGGDTGELFF,TGCGCCAGCAGCCAAGGGACAGGGGGGGACACCGGGGAGCTGTTTTTT
once,NA,TRBJ2-5,TRBV7-9,CASSARRAQETQYF,TGTGCCAGCAGCGCCCGGAGGGCCCAAGAGACCCAGTACTTC
NA,TRBD1,TRBJ2-3,TRBV5-1,CASSRTGVATSTDTQYF,TGCGCCAGCAGCAGGACAGGGGTGGCTACTAGCACAGATACGCAGTATTTT
NA,NA,TRBJ1-1,TRBV18,CASSPDTGTEAFF,TGTGCCAGCTCACCCGACACAGGGACTGAAGCTTTCTTT
once,TRBD2,TRBJ2-1,TRBV18,CASSSGLDYNEQFF,TGTGCCAGCTCATCCGGACTAGATTACAATGAGCAGTTCTTC
NA,NA,TRBJ1-2,TRBV7-2,CASTERGKPTGAYGYTF,TGTGCCAGCACCGAAAGGGGAAAGCCCACAGGCGCCTATGGCTACACCTTC
NA,TRBD1,TRBJ1-2,TRBV28,CASSSQSTGPNNYGYTF,TGTGCCAGCAGTTCCCAATCGACAGGGCCGAATAACTATGGCTACACCTTC
NA,TRBD1,TRBJ2-1,TRBV19,CASSIHRGTYNEQFF,TGTGCCAGTAGTATTCACAGGGGAACCTACAATGAGCAGTTCTTC
NA,TRBD2,TRBJ2-2,TRBV27,CASSLRAGANTGELFF,TGTGCCAGCAGTTTACGAGCGGGAGCGAACACCGGGGAGCTGTTTTTT
few,NA,TRBJ1-2,TRBV4-2,CASSQDSGNYGYTF,TGTGCCAGCAGCCAAGATAGCGGGAACTATGGCTACACCTTC